This TCR beta chain was captured by sequencing in a study of blood T cell repertoires in COVID-19. The junction had 15 bases not matched to a gene; V was cut back by 2 bases and J by 4 bases. Germline CDR1 is SGHAT and CDR2 is FQNNGV. This CDR3 region has 19 residues. Data came from immunoSEQ multiplex PCR; TCRdb stores just in-frame clones and leaves some out. Of around 45,000 clones listed, approximately 86% are singletons. V gene TRBV11-2 combines with J gene TRBJ2-5; 11 bases align to TRBD2. This receptor was taken from a man older than 75 in a cohort sampled during active COVID-19. Sequencing was performed on peripheral blood. The CDR3 sequence: CASSLRGVAGGYNLETQYF. The CDR3 coding sequence is TGTGCCAGCAGCTTACGGGGAGTAGCGGGAGGGTATAATTTAGAGACCCAGTACTTC.